The present T cell receptor (beta chain) was sequenced within a study of blood T cell repertoires in COVID-19. Here immunoSEQ multiplex PCR was the method, and the copy in TCRdb shows in-frame clones only, minus some. The data contain roughly 63,000 clones, about 74% of them seen just once; the ten biggest clones take up approximately 30%. Germline CDR1 reads LNHDA; CDR2 reads SQIVND (reference sequence). The CDR3 extends over 14 amino acids. V lost 4 bases and J 5 bases, leaving 12 bases between the germline ends. The specimen sequenced was peripheral blood. The clonotype originates from a woman of 80 years or more with acute or convalescent COVID-19. The chain combines TRBV19 with TRBJ1-5; D is perhaps TRBD1 (6 bases). CDR3 region: CASSTDRPHQPQHF. CDR3 DNA: TGTGCCAGTAGTACCGACAGGCCTCATCAGCCCCAGCATTTT.